These 18 T cell receptor beta chains share one sample of origin, sequenced in a study of cytomegalovirus exposure and HLA in healthy donors. The assay was immunoSEQ multiplex PCR, and TCRdb's table has in-frame clones only and misses some. The data hold approximately 60,000 clones, with 92% observed a single time. The material sequenced was PBMCs. These receptors all stem from a woman between 18 and 29 years old in good health and CMV-seronegative.

This chain joins TRBV11-2 and TRBJ2-1; the D gene is possibly TRBD2 (5 bases). Trimming took off 5 bases at V and 13 bases at J, with 27 bases between the two ends. The CDR3 length is 16 residues. Germline CDR1 reads SGHAT; CDR2 reads FQNNGV. The CDR3 DNA reads TGTGCCAGCAGCCCTAGGGCTACGGACTTTTCTATTCCCCAGTTCTTC. Residues: CASSPRATDFSIPQFF.

This chain joins TRBV27 and TRBJ2-1, with 11 positions matching TRBD2. CDR1 is MNHEY, CDR2 SMNVEV, per germline (reference sequence). With V trimmed by 6 bases and J by 0 bases, 7 bases remained unmatched. This CDR3 spans 17 amino acids. DNA for the CDR3: TGTGCCAGCAGCGACCGACTAGCGGGGAACTCCTACAATGAGCAGTTCTTC. Its protein product is CASSDRLAGNSYNEQFF.

This chain uses TRBV30 with TRBJ2-7, with a possible D match to TRBD2 (5 bases). The germline V gene encodes CDR1 GTSNPN and CDR2 SVGIG (reference sequence). Trimming cost V 2 bases and J 0 bases, with 11 bases left between them. This CDR3 has 14 residues. The CDR3 DNA reads TGTGCCTGGAGTCCACAGACTACCTCCTACGAGCAGTACTTC. This translates into CAWSPQTTSYEQYF.

This clone is a singleton in its sample. The junction departs from the called germline gene at one end, perhaps through a read error. The chain uses TRBV4-1 and TRBJ1-5; D is perhaps TRBD1 (5 bases). This CDR3 region has 16 residues. Germline V gives CDR1 MGHRA, CDR2 YSYEKL. The DNA of the CDR3 is TGCGCCAGCAGCCAAGAAGCGGGGGTCCTTTATCAACCCCAGCATTTT. Its protein product is CASSQEAGVLYQPQHF.

J is TRBJ1-1 and V is TRBV20-1; the match to TRBD1 covers 7 bases. Germline CDR1 DFQATT, CDR2 SNEGSKA (reference sequence). V shed 7 bases, J shed 8 bases, and the junction held 4 bases outside the gene matches. CDR3 length: 10 residues. The CDR3: CSVGQEEAFF. The CDR3 DNA reads TGCAGTGTAGGACAGGAAGAAGCTTTCTTT.

The V call is TRBV30, the J call TRBJ1-1; 10 nucleotides agree with TRBD1. The germline V gene encodes CDR1 GTSNPN and CDR2 SVGIG (reference sequence). CDR3 length: 18 residues. The trim removed 4 bases at V and 0 bases at J, leaving 14 bases unmatched. The CDR3 DNA sequence: TGTGCCTGGAACAGACAGGGGGCGAATTGGAAAATGAACACTGAAGCTTTCTTT. Its translation is CAWNRQGANWKMNTEAFF. Together with reference TRBV30 and TRBJ1-1, the CDR3 gives the full variable domain: SQTIHQWPATLVQPVGSPLSLECTVEGTSNPNLYWYRQAAGRGLQLLFYSVGIGQISSEVPQNLSASRPQDRQFILSSKKLLLSDSGFYLCAWNRQGANWKMNTEAFFGQGTRLTVV.

The V gene is TRBV9, the J gene TRBJ1-3; perhaps TRBD1 as D (6 bases). Germline V gene lookup returns CDR1 SGDLS and CDR2 YYNGEE. This CDR3 has 15 amino acids. With 3 bases removed from V and 4 bases from J, the gap between germline ends came to 14 bases. CDR3 in DNA: TGTGCCAGCAGCGCCCAGGGCCAGGGGGGAAACACCATATATTTT. Residues: CASSAQGQGGNTIYF.

The V call is TRBV11-2, the J call TRBJ2-3, with D hard to call. Germline lookup yields CDR1 SGHAT and CDR2 FQNNGV. V was trimmed by 0 bases and J by 2 bases, leaving 9 bases between them. The CDR3 runs 15 residues. The CDR3 sequence is CASSLEGLTTDTQYF. DNA for the CDR3: TGTGCCAGCAGCTTAGAGGGCCTGACCACAGATACGCAGTATTTT.

The chain combines TRBV28 with TRBJ2-2; a weak D match, TRBD1 (7 bases). V lost 8 bases and J lost 4, with 14 bases in between. The CDR3 runs to 14 residues. Germline V lookup: CDR1 MDHEN, CDR2 SYDVKM. The CDR3 is CASGAQGGTGELFF. DNA of the CDR3: TGTGCCAGCGGGGCGCAGGGGGGCACCGGGGAGCTGTTTTTT.

This clone occurred once. V usage is TRBV15 and J usage is TRBJ2-2, with unresolved D. V lost 0 bases, J lost 1 base, and 9 bases lay in between. The CDR3 runs to 16 residues. Germline CDR1 and CDR2: LNHNV and YYDKDF (reference sequence). The CDR3 loop is CATSREWRRNTGELFF. CDR3 in DNA: TGTGCCACCAGCAGAGAATGGAGAAGGAACACCGGGGAGCTGTTTTTT.

The chain links TRBV2 to TRBJ1-1; tentatively, D is TRBD1 (6 bases). Trimming cost V 9 bases and J 4 bases, with 15 bases left between them. The CDR3 extends over 13 amino acids. Germline lookup yields CDR1 SNHLY and CDR2 FYNNEI. The chain's CDR3 is CARSPRGATEAFF. As DNA, the CDR3 is TGTGCCAGGAGCCCTCGGGGGGCCACTGAAGCTTTCTTT.

The gene calls are TRBV4-2 and TRBJ1-1; D is unclear. Germline V gives CDR1 LGHNA, CDR2 YNFKEQ. The CDR3 spans 16 residues. The V and J ends lost 5 bases and 0 bases respectively, with 16 bases between them. The DNA of the CDR3 is TGTGCCAGCAGCTTTGGTCGCGGATACCTGAACACTGAAGCTTTCTTT. Protein product: CASSFGRGYLNTEAFF.

This chain links TRBV28 with TRBJ2-6; 10 bases line up with TRBD1. The J segment lost 4 bases and the V segment lost 4 bases, leaving 16 bases of the junction unmatched. This CDR3 is built from 20 residues. Germline V lookup: CDR1 MDHEN, CDR2 SYDVKM. This CDR3 is CASSSPGQGRQKAGANVLTF. The CDR3 DNA reads TGTGCCAGCAGTTCTCCGGGACAGGGGCGCCAAAAGGCCGGGGCCAACGTCCTGACTTTC.

The chain joins TRBV5-1 to TRBJ1-5, with 7 bases that match TRBD1. The CDR3 extends over 18 amino acids. Trimming took 5 bases from V and 0 from J; bases not matched to a gene: 14. The germline V gene has CDR1 SGHRS and CDR2 YFSETQ. CDR3 sequence: CASRAGTAATYSNQPQHF. The CDR3 bases are TGCGCCAGCAGGGCCGGGACAGCCGCTACCTATAGCAATCAGCCCCAGCATTTT.

CDR3 bases: TGTGCCAGCAGTTATGAAGGGACTAGAAACAATGAGCAGTTCTTC. Its translation: CASSYEGTRNNEQFF. The chain has TRBV2 and TRBJ2-1, with 8 bases lining up with TRBD2. This CDR3 region has 15 residues. Germline V gene sequence: CDR1 SNHLY, CDR2 FYNNEI. V lost 5 bases, J lost 5 bases, and 8 bases stayed unmatched.

The chain joins TRBV21-1 to TRBJ1-5. TRBV21-1 is assigned pseudogene status. The length of the CDR3 is 14 residues. The CDR3 loop reads CATRGTGRNQPQHF. The DNA of the CDR3 is TGTGCCACTCGGGGGACGGGTCGCAATCAGCCCCAGCATTTT.

The CDR3 here is CASSPRPEAEAFF. The CDR3 nucleotides are TGTGCCAGCTCACCTCGGCCAGAGGCTGAAGCTTTCTTT. The chain has TRBV18 and TRBJ1-1; the D is unclear. Germline V CDR1 and CDR2: KGHSH, LQKENI. The CDR3 is 13 amino acids. Trimming took off 3 bases at V and 6 bases at J, with 11 bases between the two ends.

The chain uses TRBV27 and TRBJ1-6; possible D gene TRBD1, 5 bases. Germline CDR1 MNHEY, CDR2 SMNVEV (reference sequence). There are 14 residues in the CDR3. The V end lost 6 bases, the J end lost 5 bases, and 11 bases lay between the germline ends. This CDR3 is CASRVGANNSPLHF. The CDR3 DNA reads TGTGCCAGCAGGGTAGGGGCCAATAATTCACCCCTCCACTTT.